Each of the 24 T cell receptor beta chains below was sequenced from the same sample in a study of naive CD8 T cells in extremely preterm neonates. Method: immunoSEQ multiplex PCR; TCRdb's copy keeps in-frame clones and lacks some. In the table there are 5,500 to 6,000 clones, nearly 98% of which are singletons. The specimen was naive CD8+ T cells from blood. Source of these receptors: a human donor in good health.

The chain joins TRBV28 to TRBJ1-1; 8 positions agree with TRBD1. J was trimmed by 5 bases and V by 3 bases; bases with no gene match: 8. Germline V gene sequence: CDR1 MDHEN, CDR2 SYDVKM. The CDR3 loop spans 15 amino acids. CDR3 in amino acids: CASSFGGTGRTEAFF. CDR3 nucleotide sequence: TGTGCCAGCAGTTTCGGAGGGACAGGTCGGACTGAAGCTTTCTTT.

V usage is TRBV6-1 and J usage is TRBJ1-1; TRBD1 matches at 9 bases. After removal of 6 bases from V and 6 bases from J, the junction contained 8 bases not matched to a gene. The germline CDR1 and CDR2 sequences are MNHNS and SASEGT. This CDR3 has 14 residues. CDR3 bases: TGTGCCAGCAGGGGGACAGGGAAGAGGGCTGAAGCTTTCTTT. It encodes CASRGTGKRAEAFF.

The chain carries TRBV15 and TRBJ2-5, with D uncertain. The CDR3 contains 13 residues. The germline V gene has CDR1 LNHNV and CDR2 YYDKDF (reference sequence). V was shortened by 0 bases and J by 4 bases, with 6 bases between the two germline ends. The CDR3, as DNA: TGTGCCACCAGCAGAGACCTCCCAGAGACCCAGTACTTC. Its translation: CATSRDLPETQYF.

This clone was counted once. The chain links TRBV28 to TRBJ2-2, with 9 bases identical to TRBD2. Germline V CDR1 and CDR2: MDHEN, SYDVKM. The CDR3 is made up of 15 amino acids. Unmatched junction bases numbered 9, after V lost 6 bases and J lost 7 bases. This CDR3 reads CASRRGGRDSGELFF. The CDR3 coding sequence is TGTGCCAGCAGACGGGGCGGGAGGGACAGCGGGGAGCTGTTTTTT.

The V gene is TRBV15, the J gene TRBJ1-2; unclear D gene. This CDR3 comprises 13 residues. Germline V gives CDR1 LNHNV, CDR2 YYDKDF (reference sequence). V was trimmed by 1 base and J by 4 bases, leaving 7 bases between them. The CDR3 bases are TGTGCCACCAGCAGAGTTAACTCCTATGGCTACACCTTC. Protein product: CATSRVNSYGYTF.

This chain connects TRBV2 to TRBJ1-2, with 8 bases identical to TRBD1. V gave up 8 bases and J gave up 4 bases; unmatched junction bases: 9. This CDR3 has 14 residues. CDR1 is SNHLY and CDR2 is FYNNEI in the germline V gene. The CDR3 sequence: CASGRQGTGYGYTF. The CDR3 DNA follows: TGTGCCAGCGGCCGACAGGGGACAGGCTATGGCTACACCTTC.

This clone was found a few times. This chain links TRBV4-1 with TRBJ1-4; D unresolved. CDR1 is MGHRA, CDR2 YSYEKL, per germline. The V end was cut by 3 bases, the J end by 5 bases, with 7 bases between. The CDR3 is made up of 13 amino acids. The CDR3 is CASSQGRNEKLFF. In DNA, the CDR3 is TGCGCCAGCAGCCAGGGCCGGAATGAAAAACTGTTTTTT.

The chain couples TRBV5-8 to TRBJ2-2; 9 positions match TRBD1. CDR1 and CDR2 (germline): SGHTS, YDEGEE. This CDR3 is built from 15 residues. Trimming removed 6 bases from V and 5 bases from J; junction bases left unmatched: 8. The CDR3 bases are TGTGCCAGCAACAAGGACAGGGGACGAACCGGGGAGCTGTTTTTT. It encodes CASNKDRGRTGELFF.

The chain recombines TRBV28 with TRBJ1-3, with TRBD1 matching over 7 bases. This CDR3 region has 15 residues. CDR1 MDHEN and CDR2 SYDVKM come from the germline V gene. With 8 bases clipped from V and 0 bases from J, the junction kept 7 bases outside the gene matches. CDR3: CASRQAGGSGNTIYF. The CDR3 nucleotides are TGTGCCAGCCGGCAAGCAGGGGGCTCTGGAAACACCATATATTTT.

CDR3 DNA sequence: TGTGCCAGCAGCTTATCTCAGGGGCAGGTCTACAATGAGCAGTTCTTC. Translated, it gives CASSLSQGQVYNEQFF. V is TRBV7-8 and J is TRBJ2-1; TRBD1 might be the D (6 bases). V lost 2 bases, J lost 3 bases, and 14 bases lay in between. CDR3 size: 16 residues. Germline V gene lookup returns CDR1 SGHVS and CDR2 FQNEAQ. The full variable domain, with the rest looked up from reference TRBV7-8 and TRBJ2-1, is GAGVSQSPRYKVAKRGQDVALRCDPISGHVSLFWYQQALGQGPEFLTYFQNEAQLDKSGLPSDRFFAERPEGSVSTLKIQRTQQEDSAVYLCASSLSQGQVYNEQFFGPGTRLTVL.

The V call is TRBV19, the J call TRBJ1-2, with a possible D match to TRBD1 (6 bases). Germline V gene data show CDR1 as LNHDA and CDR2 as SQIVND (reference sequence). The CDR3 extends over 14 amino acids. Trimming left V 6 bases short and J 6 bases short, with 17 bases between. CDR3 protein: CASSLRGGRDGYTF. CDR3 coding DNA: TGTGCCAGTAGCCTCCGGGGGGGGCGCGATGGCTACACCTTC.

The V and J genes are TRBV7-2 and TRBJ1-4; TRBD1 is a possible D gene (6 bases). Trimming shortened V by 5 bases and J by 1 base, and 11 bases separated the two germline ends. The CDR3 is 15 amino acids. Germline V gives CDR1 SGHTA, CDR2 FQGNSA. The CDR3 nucleotides are TGTGCCAGCAGCCGACAACAGGGAACTAATGAAAAACTGTTTTTT. It encodes CASSRQQGTNEKLFF.

The gene calls are TRBV4-1 and TRBJ2-2; D gene uncertain. V lost 1 base, J lost 2 bases, and 8 bases lay in between. This CDR3 is 15 amino acids long. CDR1 is MGHRA, CDR2 YSYEKL, per germline. Here the CDR3 DNA reads TGCGCCAGCAGCCAAGTTTTGGGCAACACCGGGGAGCTGTTTTTT. Translated, it gives CASSQVLGNTGELFF.

This clone has only one observation. The chain carries TRBV18 and TRBJ2-5, with no clear D. The CDR3 spans 12 residues. The V gene lost 6 bases and the J gene lost 1 base, with 6 bases spanning the gap. Germline CDR1 and CDR2: KGHSH and LQKENI. CDR3: CASSPGQETQYF. Written as DNA, the CDR3 is TGTGCCAGCTCCCCGGGCCAAGAGACCCAGTACTTC.

The chain links TRBV4-3 to TRBJ1-1; weak D call: TRBD1 (6 bases). Trimming removed 0 bases from V and 1 base from J, with 21 bases in between. Germline-derived CDR1 and CDR2 are LGHNA and YSLEER. CDR3 length equals 19 residues. For the CDR3, the DNA is TGCGCCAGCAGCCAAGATGGAAGTATGCAGGGGTCCCAGAACACTGAAGCTTTCTTT. It codes for CASSQDGSMQGSQNTEAFF.

The chain joins TRBV7-2 to TRBJ1-6, with D hard to call. CDR1 SGHTA and CDR2 FQGNSA come from the germline V gene. Trimming removed 6 bases from V and 9 bases from J, with 15 bases in between. This CDR3 spans 14 amino acids. This CDR3 reads CASSPGLAVSPLHF. The CDR3 nucleotides read TGTGCCAGCAGTCCTGGACTGGCTGTTTCACCCCTCCACTTT. The full variable domain, rest sourced from reference TRBV7-2 and TRBJ1-6, is GAGVSQSPSNKVTEKGKDVELRCDPISGHTALYWYRQSLGQGLEFLIYFQGNSAPDKSGLPSDRFSAERTGGSVSTLTIQRTQQEDSAVYLCASSPGLAVSPLHFGNGTRLTVT.

The chain combines TRBV5-5 with TRBJ1-2; D not resolved. Germline V gives CDR1 SGHKS, CDR2 YYEKEE (reference sequence). The V end was cut by 0 bases, the J end by 4 bases, with 10 bases between. This CDR3 has 14 amino acids. The CDR3 here is CASSLGAGSYGYTF. Written as DNA, the CDR3 is TGTGCCAGCAGCTTGGGTGCGGGGAGCTATGGCTACACCTTC.

Only a few counts were recorded for this clone. This rearrangement joins TRBV19 to TRBJ1-5, with a possible D match to TRBD1 (5 bases). Between the trimmed V and J ends, which lost 9 bases and 1 base, there was a span of 7 bases. This CDR3 comprises 12 residues. The V gene's germline CDR1 is LNHDA and CDR2 SQIVND (reference sequence). The chain's CDR3 is CASRGSNQPQHF. CDR3 in DNA: TGTGCCAGCCGGGGGAGCAATCAGCCCCAGCATTTT. The full variable domain, rest sourced from reference TRBV19 and TRBJ1-5, is DGGITQSPKYLFRKEGQNVTLSCEQNLNHDAMYWYRQDPGQGLRLIYYSQIVNDFQKGDIAEGYSVSREKKESFPLTVTSAQKNPTAFYLCASRGSNQPQHFGDGTRLSIL.

The chain employs TRBV7-3 and TRBJ2-7; D might be TRBD1 (5 bases). Trimming pared 8 bases from V and 3 bases from J, leaving 8 bases between. The CDR3 is 11 amino acids. Germline V gives CDR1 SGHTA, CDR2 FQGTGA. For the CDR3, the DNA is TGTGCCAGCGGGCAGGGCTACGAGCAGTACTTC. This sequence encodes CASGQGYEQYF.

The V call is TRBV7-9, the J call TRBJ1-2, with 10 bases matching TRBD1. V lost 2 bases to trimming and J lost 2 bases; unmatched junction nucleotides: 2. Germline-derived CDR1 and CDR2 are SEHNR and FQNEAQ (reference sequence). The CDR3 consists of 15 residues. This CDR3 is CASSLLTGGNYGYTF. CDR3 in DNA: TGTGCCAGCAGCTTACTGACAGGGGGCAACTATGGCTACACCTTC.

The chain recombines TRBV11-2 with TRBJ2-7; D perhaps matches TRBD1 (6 bases). CDR1 is SGHAT, CDR2 FQNNGV, per germline. Trimming removed 3 bases at V and 7 bases at J, with 13 bases between. The CDR3 consists of 13 residues. Here the CDR3 DNA reads TGTGCCAGCAGCTTCAGGGGTTTGGGTGAGCAGTACTTC. Translating gives CASSFRGLGEQYF.

The chain uses TRBV6-5 and TRBJ2-5, with D perhaps matching TRBD2 (8 bases). The CDR3 has 14 residues. Germline V lookup: CDR1 MNHEY, CDR2 SVGAGI. V lost 6 bases and J lost 11, with 22 bases in between. CDR3 loop: CASRRDRAGGEQYF. DNA for the CDR3: TGTGCCAGCAGACGTGACAGGGCCGGGGGGGAGCAGTACTTC.

The gene calls are TRBV2 and TRBJ1-2, with D hard to call. Trimming removed 6 bases at V and 0 bases at J, with 11 bases between. Germline CDR1 reads SNHLY; CDR2 reads FYNNEI. CDR3 length: 14 amino acids. The CDR3 sequence: CASSADRANYGYTF. CDR3 coding DNA: TGTGCCAGCAGCGCTGACCGGGCTAACTATGGCTACACCTTC.

The chain links TRBV20-1 to TRBJ2-5, with D unclear. Germline values: CDR1 DFQATT, CDR2 SNEGSKA (reference sequence). The CDR3 covers 10 residues. V dropped 6 bases and J dropped 5 bases, with 7 bases sitting between them. The CDR3 nucleotides read TGCAGTGCCCCGAGGGAGACCCAGTACTTC. Amino acids: CSAPRETQYF.